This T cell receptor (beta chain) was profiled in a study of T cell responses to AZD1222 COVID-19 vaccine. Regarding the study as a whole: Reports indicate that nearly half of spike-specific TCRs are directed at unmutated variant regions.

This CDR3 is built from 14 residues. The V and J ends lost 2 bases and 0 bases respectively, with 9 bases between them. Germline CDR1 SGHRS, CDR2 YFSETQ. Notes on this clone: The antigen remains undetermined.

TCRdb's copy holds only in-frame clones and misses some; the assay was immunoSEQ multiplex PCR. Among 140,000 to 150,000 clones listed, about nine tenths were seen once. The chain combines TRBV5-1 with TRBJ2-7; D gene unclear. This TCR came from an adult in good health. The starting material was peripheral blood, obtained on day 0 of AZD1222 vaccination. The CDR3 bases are TGCGCCAGCAGCTTAATTCCACCCTCCTACGAGCAGTACTTC. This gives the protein CASSLIPPSYEQYF.